This TCR beta chain was sequenced for a study of Ad26.COV2.S vaccination and SARS-CoV-2 variants (dated by TCRdb to about 2021). Describing the broader study: Vaccine-arm donors came from COV1001, a multicentre, randomized, double-blind, placebo-controlled phase I-IIa trial of Ad26.COV2.S in healthy adults. Ad26.COV2.S was given intramuscularly at 5x10^10 or 1x10^11 viral particles, as a single shot or as two shots 56 days apart. Sequencing of the TCRbeta repertoire served to evaluate the specificity and breadth of SARS-CoV-2-reactive T cell receptors following Ad26.COV2.S vaccination. The TCR-sequenced set comprised around 30 samples: about 19 Ad26.COV2.S vaccine recipients, 5 placebo recipients and 8 SARS-CoV-2 convalescent individuals. Trial participants were randomized into five groups of five, in which low-dose or high-dose Ad26.COV2.S was given once or twice, or placebo was given on both occasions. Blinding of investigators to trial group allocation was maintained during experiments and outcome assessment. Findings and caveats that apply to the study as a whole: The study was not powered for comparison of responses between vaccine doses or regimens. Vaccine and placebo recipients had similar non-spike TCR breadth, a finding consistent with the vaccine containing only spike. After vaccination, substantial breadth of spike-specific CD8+ and CD4+ T cell responses was reported. According to the authors, total T cell responses may have been underestimated by the TCR breadth and depth analyses. Higher spike-specific TCR breadth was observed in Ad26.COV2.S recipients than in placebo recipients (P = 0.0014).

Counted from cysteine to phenylalanine, this CDR3 has 14 amino acids. The CDR3 DNA has 42 bases and is translated from base 1. In the germline V gene (reference sequence), CDR1 corresponds to SEHNR and CDR2 to FQNEAQ. The germline ends are 10 bases apart after V is trimmed by 5 bases and J by 0 bases. The treatment or condition label corresponds to: over 15 received Ad26.COV2.S at low or high dose, single or two shots; 5 received placebo; per-sample allocation not given. For vaccine and placebo recipients, repertoires were sequenced using samples collected on day 63 after the first injection. In Cohort 1b, about two dozen adults aged 18-55 years were enrolled at a single site in Boston, USA, between 29 July and 7 August 2020. Ad26.COV2.S was a replication-incompetent adenovirus type 26 vector expressing a prefusion-stabilized SARS-CoV-2 spike protein from the original Wuhan strain. As concerns this clone: Its antigen remains undetermined. One base away there is no much larger clone; base qualities are not given.

The immunoSEQ Assay was used to sequence TCRbeta CDR3 regions. After extraction, genomic DNA underwent amplification by bias-controlled multiplex PCR, followed by high-throughput sequencing. The paper's data handling went like this. To quantify the absolute abundance of every unique TCRbeta CDR3 region, sequences were collapsed and filtered. Usable DNA was measured by amplifying reference genes present in all nucleated cells, and TCRbeta template counts were normalized to that usable DNA to estimate T cell fraction. Repertoire TCRs were annotated as SARS-CoV-2-specific by exact matching of V gene, CDR3 amino acid sequence and J gene to a known reactive TCR set. The reference SARS-CoV-2 TCR set came from MIRA and was filtered for enrichment in COVID-19-positive ImmuneCODE repertoires, removing public or cross-reactive TCRs. Based on the MIRA antigens, annotated TCRs were further analysed at the level of specific ORF or position within ORF. Depth was the summed frequency of annotated unique rearrangements, while breadth was defined as annotated unique rearrangements over total unique productive rearrangements. Group comparisons of TCR breadth used two-sided Wilcoxon rank-sum tests. TCRdb mirrors the immuneACCESS table, restricted to in-frame sequences. Some clones are absent from its copies; in checked studies, under half trace to an unresolved V gene, and the reason for the others is unknown. Clonal size and the V and J genes are those of that table, whereas D and trimming came from the DNA. The sample profile shows about 350,000 clones; less than 90% of them were found once. Around 6.6% of the sample rests with the top ten.

This sample comprised peripheral blood, obtained in a trial of Ad26.COV2.S vaccine versus placebo. This TCR was sampled from a person between 18 and 65 years old who received the Ad26.COV2.S COVID-19 vaccine or a placebo. The chain was built from TRBV7-9 and TRBJ1-1; perhaps TRBD1 is the D gene, with 5 bases matching. The CDR3 region has the sequence CASSTGTLNTEAFF. The DNA reads as follows: TGTGCCAGCAGCACCGGGACGCTGAACACTGAAGCTTTCTTT.